Below, 21 T cell receptor beta chains from the same sample are listed, as sequenced in a study of T cell responses to AZD1222 COVID-19 vaccine. The repertoire was sequenced with immunoSEQ multiplex PCR; TCRdb's copy has only in-frame clones and lacks some. Of roughly 130,000 clones in the sample, approximately 88% were seen once. Sequencing used peripheral blood, obtained on day 0 of AZD1222 vaccination. The receptors here all came from an adult in good health.

CDR3 region: CASSQVRQGNGAFF. The CDR3 DNA sequence: TGTGCCAGCAGCCAAGTCAGACAGGGGAACGGAGCTTTCTTT. V is TRBV3-1 (or the pseudogene TRBV3-2) and J is TRBJ1-1; 8 bases match TRBD1. The trim removed 1 base at V and 10 bases at J, leaving 8 bases unmatched. Per the germline V gene, CDR1 is LGHDT and CDR2 is YNNKEL (reference sequence). The CDR3 totals 14 residues.

The chain links TRBV28 to TRBJ1-1; no clear D. The CDR3 loop spans 14 amino acids. V was shortened by 5 bases and J by 1 base, with 11 bases between the two germline ends. In germline, CDR1 is MDHEN, CDR2 SYDVKM. CDR3: CASSPSERNTEAFF. DNA for the CDR3: TGTGCCAGCAGTCCTTCTGAAAGGAACACTGAAGCTTTCTTT.

V gene TRBV10-3 combines with J gene TRBJ1-2; possibly TRBD1 for D (6 bases). Looked up from germline, CDR1 is ENHRY and CDR2 is SYGVKD. V was trimmed by 10 bases and J by 7 bases, leaving 13 bases between them. The CDR3 consists of 11 residues. CDR3 protein: CATRWTVGYTF. In DNA, the CDR3 is TGTGCCACTCGTTGGACAGTTGGCTACACCTTC.

CDR3 residues: CASSLERGTYNEQFF. The CDR3 coding sequence is TGTGCCAGCAGCTTGGAGCGGGGGACGTACAATGAGCAGTTCTTC. The genes are TRBV5-8 and TRBJ2-1, with 8 bases lining up with TRBD2. Germline V gene lookup returns CDR1 SGHTS and CDR2 YDEGEE. The junction had 3 bases not matched to a gene; V was cut back by 0 bases and J by 4 bases. CDR3 length equals 15 residues.

The chain is built from TRBV7-8 and TRBJ2-1; 8 bases align to TRBD1. Germline V CDR1 and CDR2: SGHVS, FQNEAQ. The CDR3 spans 15 residues. V shed 3 bases and J 6 bases; nucleotides not matched to a gene: 7. CDR3 in DNA: TGTGCCAGCAGCTTCGACAGGGGTAATGGCAATGAGCAGTTCTTC. Translation gives CASSFDRGNGNEQFF.

This clone was detected only once. CDR3 coding DNA: TGTGCCAGCTCCCAAGGACCTCACCGGGGCTACACCTTC. The encoded protein is CASSQGPHRGYTF. The chain joins TRBV18 to TRBJ1-2, with D unclear. The length of the CDR3 is 13 residues. V was trimmed by 6 bases and J by 8 bases, leaving 16 bases between them. Germline lookup yields CDR1 KGHSH and CDR2 LQKENI.

The rearrangement links TRBV5-1 to TRBJ2-7, with 8 bases matching TRBD1. Trimming at V came to 3 bases and at J to 7 bases, leaving 9 bases not matched to a gene. The V gene's germline CDR1 is SGHRS and CDR2 YFSETQ. This CDR3 comprises 14 residues. CDR3 bases: TGCGCCAGCAGCTCCGGGACAGGCCTGAGGGAGCAGTACTTC. It encodes CASSSGTGLREQYF.

The gene calls are TRBV25-1 and TRBJ2-2, with unresolved D. The CDR3 has 11 amino acids. Looked up from germline, CDR1 is MGHDK and CDR2 is SYGVNS. The ends were cut back, 7 bases at V and 5 bases at J, with 5 bases in the middle. CDR3 in DNA: TGTGCCAGCACCCAAACCGGGGAGCTGTTTTTT. Amino acid sequence: CASTQTGELFF.

This rearrangement joins TRBV6-5 to TRBJ2-5; 7 nucleotides agree with TRBD1. The CDR3 loop spans 14 amino acids. The V gene end was trimmed by 4 bases and the J gene end by 5 bases; junction bases not matched to a gene: 7. Germline CDR1 and CDR2: MNHEY and SVGAGI. CDR3 sequence reads: CASSLGQDRETQYF. In DNA form, the CDR3 reads TGTGCCAGCAGTTTAGGACAGGATAGGGAGACCCAGTACTTC.

The chain joins TRBV24-1 to TRBJ2-1; TRBD2 might be the D (7 bases). Deletions cut 4 bases from V and 5 bases from J, with 14 bases between. Germline lookup yields CDR1 KGHDR and CDR2 SFDVKD. CDR3 length equals 15 residues. This CDR3 is CATSDSGGPDNEQFF. Here the CDR3 DNA reads TGTGCCACCAGTGACTCCGGGGGGCCGGACAATGAGCAGTTCTTC.

The CDR3: CASSYTGKDTEAFF. CDR3 nucleotides: TGTGCCAGCAGTTACACAGGGAAGGACACTGAAGCTTTCTTT. The V gene is TRBV6-5, the J gene TRBJ1-1, with a weak D call TRBD1 (6 bases). Deletions cut 2 bases from V and 3 bases from J, with 10 bases between. This CDR3 has 14 residues. Germline V lookup: CDR1 MNHEY, CDR2 SVGAGI.

The sample holds one count of this clone. The V call is TRBV10-3, the J call TRBJ1-4, with 7 bases fitting TRBD1. Germline trimming cut 0 bases from V and 5 bases from J; bases unmatched to any gene: 3. Germline loops: CDR1 ENHRY, CDR2 SYGVKD. The CDR3 runs 15 residues. DNA for the CDR3: TGTGCCATCAGTGAGTCGGGACAGCAGAATGAAAAACTGTTTTTT. Translating it yields CAISESGQQNEKLFF.

The rearrangement links TRBV18 to TRBJ1-2, with D hard to call. V lost 6 bases to trimming and J lost 8 bases, with 16 bases between them. CDR3 length equals 13 residues. Germline loops: CDR1 KGHSH, CDR2 LQKENI. The CDR3 is CASSQDLNGGYTF. CDR3 nucleotide sequence: TGTGCCAGCTCCCAGGACCTAAATGGGGGCTACACCTTC.

This rearrangement joins TRBV5-1 to TRBJ1-1; D unresolved. Deletions cut 2 bases from V and 5 bases from J, with 13 bases between. Germline CDR1 reads SGHRS; CDR2 reads YFSETQ. The CDR3 runs to 14 residues. The DNA for the CDR3 is TGCGCCAGCAGCTTAGGACTCCCTGAAACTGAAGCTTTCTTT. Residues: CASSLGLPETEAFF.

This clone appeared once. The V call is TRBV11-2, the J call TRBJ2-5; 8 bases are shared with TRBD1. CDR1 is SGHAT, CDR2 FQNNGV, per germline. The CDR3 totals 15 residues. With V trimmed by 3 bases and J by 2 bases, 5 bases remained unmatched. The CDR3 protein is CASSFGQGLQETQYF. The CDR3 DNA sequence: TGTGCCAGCAGCTTCGGACAGGGACTGCAAGAGACCCAGTACTTC.

V usage is TRBV4-3 and J usage is TRBJ1-6, with 10 bases that match TRBD1. After removal of 6 bases from V and 10 bases from J, the junction contained 3 bases not matched to a gene. The CDR3 is 13 amino acids. Germline assignment: CDR1 LGHNA and CDR2 YSLEER. DNA for the CDR3: TGCGCCAGCAGGGGACAGGGGAACTCACCCCTCCACTTT. Protein: CASRGQGNSPLHF.

The chain links TRBV28 to TRBJ2-2; 7 bases map to TRBD1. The CDR3 covers 14 residues. V shed 4 bases, J shed 4 bases, and the junction held 3 bases outside the gene matches. The germline V gene encodes CDR1 MDHEN and CDR2 SYDVKM. The CDR3 bases are TGTGCCAGCAGTTATGGACAGGTCACCGGGGAGCTGTTTTTT. Protein product: CASSYGQVTGELFF.

The gene calls are TRBV28 and TRBJ1-1, with unresolved D. CDR1 and CDR2 (germline): MDHEN, SYDVKM. V was trimmed by 5 bases and J by 1 base, leaving 11 bases between them. CDR3 length equals 14 residues. CDR3 coding DNA: TGTGCCAGCAGTCCCCCCCCTTCGAACACTGAAGCTTTCTTT. This codes for CASSPPPSNTEAFF.

This chain uses TRBV12-3 or TRBV12-4 with TRBJ2-7, with a weak D call TRBD1 (6 bases). The V end lost 6 bases, the J end lost 0 bases, and 9 bases lay between the germline ends. CDR3 length equals 13 residues. CDR3 residues: CASRTGPSYEQYF. CDR3 nucleotide sequence: TGTGCCAGCAGGACAGGTCCCTCCTACGAGCAGTACTTC.

The chain carries TRBV5-1 and TRBJ1-1, with no clear D. CDR3 size: 13 residues. The germline CDR1 and CDR2 sequences are SGHRS and YFSETQ. V gave up 4 bases and J gave up 2 bases, with 9 bases separating them. The CDR3 DNA sequence: TGCGCCAGCAGCGGCCCCAGTAACACTGAAGCTTTCTTT. Translation gives CASSGPSNTEAFF.

The rearrangement joins TRBV11-2 to TRBJ2-2; no definite D call. Deletions cut 2 bases from V and 3 bases from J, with 13 bases between. The CDR3 runs to 16 residues. The V gene's germline CDR1 is SGHAT and CDR2 FQNNGV. CDR3 in amino acids: CASSLKFGGDTGELFF. CDR3 nucleotides: TGTGCCAGCAGCTTAAAGTTTGGTGGAGACACCGGGGAGCTGTTTTTT.